A single T cell receptor (beta chain) is shown here with its context. This clonotype was observed at least ten times. What antigen it recognizes has not been identified. Within one base of it there is no much larger clone, and no base qualities were kept. This specimen belongs to a study of human T cells and chemical hapten exposure (dated by TCRdb to 2020 to 2023). For context, the study as a whole: For sensitization, 2% DPC in acetone was applied to a 2 cm by 2 cm area of upper inner arm skin. Blood for TCR sequencing was provided by twenty-nine alopecia patients at one to four time points (pre-sensitization, 2, 6 and 24 weeks). The study tracked peripheral blood TCR repertoire changes in vivo during primary and secondary sensitization to the hapten diphenylcyclopropenone (DPC) in alopecia patients. Patch testing was done on the upper back using Finn chambers containing 0.01% DPC, and results were scored after 6 days according to International Contact Dermatitis Research Group standards. Blood samples were taken from patients before sensitization (week 0) and at 2, 6 and about 24 weeks after DPC sensitization. Libraries were combined into a pool for sequencing, and differences in TCR yield between samples came mainly from small differences in library volumes within the pool. Throughout the study period of 20 to 25 weeks, patients also received therapeutic DPC doses to the scalp every week. Alopecia areata with under or over 50% scalp involvement, alopecia totalis and alopecia universalis were represented in the patient cohort, which was mostly female. Overall study results and their limits: The number of PT1 expanded TCRs positively correlated with patch test score, significant at thresholds 8, 16 and 32 but not 4. Compared with pre-sensitization or healthy control sets, expanded TCRs formed significantly more large CDR3 similarity clusters, which is consistent with antigen-driven responses. DPC sensitization did not change how many TCRs were above 1 in 1000 frequency, and no evidence was found of alterations in global repertoire structure. Because all patients had alopecia, a presumed autoimmune disease, the immune response of the patients might differ from that of healthy individuals. Repeated subsampling changed both the strength of the expansion versus patch-test correlation and the threshold at which that correlation became significant.

The method was RACE. Instrument used: NextSeq 500. Library preparation attached unique molecular identifiers to individual cDNA molecules for quantitative, reproducible TCR counting. Both TCR alpha and TCR beta chains were sequenced from each blood RNA sample. Per the source publication's procedure: The median number of TCRs per sample was roughly 94,000, ranging from about 20,000 to 700,000. V, J and CDR3 annotation of the TCR reads was carried out using the Decombinator software suite. Every sample was subsampled to the same number of TCRs (28,000) for the PS versus PT1 abundance plots. Expanded TCRs were defined as absent before sensitization and observed at least eight times at the 2-week time point. The public reads were quality trimmed at Q25 with fastp and then assembled into clones with MiXCR by TCRdb, keeping productive beta chains. Rows are unified per CDR3 protein, each entry keeping the most common DNA and genes. The V and J calls were determined by TCRdb, not by the authors. Here the sample has approximately 100,000 distinct CDR3 sequences; roughly 11% occur a single time. The ten largest make up around 3.4% of the sample.

CDR1 and CDR2 (MNHEY, SVGAGI) derive from the germline V gene. V gives up 9 bases and J gives up 0 bases, and the segment between their germline ends measures 10 bases. Spanning cysteine to phenylalanine, the CDR3 consists of 13 amino acids. Just CDR3 DNA is preserved here, 39 bases in frame from base 1. Explained via the paper, the time point label denotes: patch test 1, 2 weeks after DPC sensitization. The sample's treatment or condition, from its label and the paper: therapeutic diphenylcyclopropenone sensitization with weekly scalp DPC. Blood at each patch-test visit was drawn before the patch test was applied. Eligible patients were aged 18 to 70, diagnosed with alopecia, deemed suitable for DPC therapy, and excluded if pregnant. Total RNA was extracted from unfractionated whole blood that had been collected in Tempus Blood RNA tubes.

Recombination joined TRBV6-5 with TRBJ2-3; confidence is insufficient to name the D gene. The source material was whole blood, sampled in connection with sensitization to the hapten diphenylcyclopropenone (DPC). The clonotype originates from a woman between 40 and 50 years old with alopecia areata. Some clones in this sample may be carry-over from other donors' samples. The sequence in DNA is TGTGCCAGTTCTGACACCAGCACAGATACGCAGTATTTT. This encodes CASSDTSTDTQYF.